This T cell receptor beta chain came from a study of blood T cell repertoires in COVID-19 (dated by TCRdb to between 2020 and 2021). Regarding the study in general: Collaborator samples came from the United States, Italy and Spain and covered acute and convalescent phases of COVID-19. The prospective study material was composed of cDNA or gDNA derived from T cells, B-cell-depleted T cells, or PBMCs. Deeply sampled blood TCRbeta repertoires from subjects exposed to, actively infected with, or recovered from COVID-19 were included in the dataset. The repertoires were released in a freely available public database intended as a resource for research on the immune response to SARS-CoV-2. The samples were drawn from two sources: the first 160 participants of the ongoing ImmuneRACE study, and 950 to 1,500 subjects contributed by 6 global collaborators. Nearly every sample came with metadata listing a de-identified subject ID, COVID-19 status, age in years and sex. HLA class I and class II types, where available, came from metadata supplied by the sample provider rather than from assay-based typing.

TCRbeta CDR3 regions were amplified from genomic DNA by means of the immunoSEQ Assay, a bias-controlled multiplex PCR. On the authors' methods: The number of nucleated cells in each sample was estimated from the amplification of reference gene primers within the assay. Sequence reads were collapsed and filtered to measure the absolute abundance of every unique TCRbeta CDR3 rearrangement. For each sample, productive Simpson clonality was calculated as the square root of Simpson's diversity index over productive rearrangements. Here the immuneACCESS table is served through TCRdb, limited to in-frame sequences with V and J called. Missing clones are a known gap in these copies; in checked studies unresolved V genes cover under half, and the rest lacks a known reason. Clonal size and the V and J genes are those of that table, whereas D and trimming came from the DNA. For this sample there are around 140,000 clones; about nine tenths appear just once. The ten largest clones represent approximately 11% of the sample.

In the prospective study, participants were roughly 18 to 100 years old, resided in about two dozen geographic areas of the United States, and were enrolled through a virtual design. In the prospective study, cohorts were assigned on the basis of participant-reported clinical history obtained from a screening survey and a study questionnaire. ImmuneRACE Cohort 3 recovered participants were defined by two consecutive negative NP/OP PCR tests, healthcare professional clearance, or symptom resolution. In the prospective study, mobile phlebotomists collected whole blood, serum and a nasopharyngeal or oropharyngeal swab from each participant. Participants in the prospective study had the option to provide additional blood draws and questionnaires over an approximately 2-month period. Before DNA extraction, prospective study blood samples were shipped either frozen or at room temperature. As concerns this clone: Its antigen target is currently unknown. No base qualities exist here, and no much larger clone lies one base off it.

From a lookup of the germline V gene, CDR1 and CDR2 are SGDLS and YYNGEE. The CDR3 starts with the cysteine, ends with the phenylalanine, and has 13 residues. The only DNA kept is the CDR3, 39 bases in frame from the first base. At the junction V is shortened by 6 bases and J by 14 bases, with 22 bases in between. Study-wide conclusions, independent of this receptor: How much clinical and demographic metadata was included differed by source and by participant, and the metadata was provided uncurated.

Sequences were obtained from PBMCs or T cells enriched from blood (not recorded which). The receptor was derived from a man aged 55-75 years who had recovered from COVID-19. The receptor chain draws on TRBV9 and TRBJ2-3; TRBD2 is a weak D gene call, 5 bases matching. The DNA sequence reads TGTGCCAGCACCCCCCTTGAGGGCCTGTTGGGGTATTTT. It encodes CASTPLEGLLGYF. The variable domain in full, with residues beyond the CDR3 obtained from the reference TRBV9 and TRBJ2-3 genes, is DSGVTQTPKHLITATGQRVTLRCSPRSGDLSVYWYQQSLDQGLQFLIQYYNGEERAKGNILERFSAQQFPDLHSELNLSSLELGDSALYFCASTPLEGLLGYFGPGTRLTVL.